Listed below are T cell receptor beta chains from one sample, sequenced in a study of CD8 T cells in ankylosing spondylitis. TCRdb re-called the 5' RACE reads through MiXCR, storing one row per CDR3 protein. The table includes under 250,000 distinct CDR3 sequences, approximately 8% detected once. Sequencing was carried out using blood, either unsorted or a sorted T cell fraction (not recorded which). These receptors were obtained from a female donor with ankylosing spondylitis or in good health (not recorded which). The CDR3 runs from the conserved cysteine through the conserved F or W. The D gene is left open where the match is weak. Clone size, where shown, is once, few, many, or a class for clones that have expanded.

TRBJ1-2	TRBD1	TRBV12-3/TRBV12-4	many	CASSTTGGKYGYTF	TGTGCCAGCAGTACGACAGGGGGCAAGTATGGCTACACCTTC
TRBJ2-7	.	TRBV29-1	many	CSVEDNISYEQYF	TGCAGCGTTGAAGATAACATCTCCTACGAGCAGTACTTC
TRBJ1-2	.	TRBV6-2/TRBV6-3	many	CASSYGSTGFYGYTF	TGTGCCAGCAGTTACGGGAGCACAGGTTTCTATGGCTACACCTTC
TRBJ1-2	.	TRBV4-3	many	CASSQDRQNNYGYTF	TGCGCCAGCAGCCAAGATAGGCAGAATAACTATGGCTACACCTTC
TRBJ2-1	.	TRBV7-8	many	CASNSRSIQGFNEQFF	TGTGCCAGCAACTCCCGCTCTATCCAGGGGTTCAATGAGCAGTTCTTC
TRBJ2-2	.	TRBV5-1	many	CASSLVDTNTGELFF	TGCGCCAGCAGCTTAGTAGATACGAACACCGGGGAGCTGTTTTTT
TRBJ2-7	TRBD2	TRBV5-4	many	CASSLTSGSARSEQYF	TGTGCCAGCAGCCTGACTAGCGGGAGTGCTCGGAGCGAGCAGTACTTC
TRBJ2-5	.	TRBV29-1	.	CSVDGGETQYF	TGCAGCGTTGACGGGGGCGAGACCCAGTACTTC
TRBJ1-2	.	TRBV11-2	.	CASSLVEVPLYGYTF	TGTGCCAGCAGCTTAGTAGAGGTTCCACTGTATGGCTACACCTTC
TRBJ1-5	.	TRBV7-2	.	CASSLVGGQPQHF	TGTGCCAGCAGCTTAGTGGGCGGTCAGCCCCAGCATTTT
TRBJ2-3	.	TRBV20-1	many	CSADGTGGGDTQYF	TGCAGTGCCGATGGGACCGGGGGAGGAGATACGCAGTATTTT
TRBJ2-5	TRBD2	TRBV20-1	few	CSARWGGQETQYF	TGCAGTGCTAGATGGGGGGGACAAGAGACCCAGTACTTC
TRBJ1-1	.	TRBV6-1	many	CASRGENTEAFF	TGTGCCAGCCGGGGGGAGAACACTGAAGCTTTCTTT
TRBJ2-1	.	TRBV3-1	many	CASSQARGSEQFF	TGTGCCAGCAGCCAAGCTAGGGGCTCGGAGCAGTTCTTC
TRBJ2-5	.	TRBV7-9	.	CASSLAFGQKETQYF	TGTGCCAGCAGCTTAGCTTTCGGACAGAAAGAGACCCAGTACTTC
TRBJ2-2	.	TRBV5-1	.	CASSFGMGELFF	TGCGCCAGCAGCTTCGGGATGGGGGAGCTGTTTTTT
TRBJ2-7	.	TRBV11-2	.	CAGSASSGVNYAQYF	TGTGCCGGCAGCGCATCATCTGGGGTGAACTACGCGCAGTACTTC
TRBJ2-1	TRBD2	TRBV2	many	CASSFPGLAGPGDNEQFF	TGTGCCAGCAGTTTCCCGGGACTAGCGGGACCAGGCGACAATGAGCAGTTCTTC
TRBJ1-1	.	TRBV2	many	CASNGDFTEAFF	TGTGCCAGCAATGGGGATTTTACTGAAGCTTTCTTT
TRBJ1-3	.	TRBV7-9	few	CASSSTLLLSSGNTIYF	TGTGCCAGCAGTTCTACATTACTCCTGTCCTCTGGAAACACCATATATTTT
TRBJ2-1	.	TRBV27	.	CASSFSGLALSPKRSYNEQFF	TGTGCCAGCAGTTTCTCGGGGCTAGCCTTATCGCCTAAGAGATCCTACAATGAGCAGTTCTTC
TRBJ2-7	.	TRBV29-1	many	CSVRGDEQYF	TGCAGCGTTCGTGGGGATGAGCAGTACTTC
TRBJ2-1	.	TRBV24-1	many	CATSDFTGSSYNEQFF	TGTGCCACCAGTGATTTCACAGGAAGCTCCTACAATGAGCAGTTCTTC
TRBJ2-1	TRBD2	TRBV19	many	CASSISSGRPSSYNEQFF	TGTGCCAGTAGTATTAGTAGCGGGAGACCTAGCTCCTACAATGAGCAGTTCTTC
TRBJ1-1	.	TRBV5-1	many	CASSLDILNTEAFF	TGCGCCAGCAGCCTGGACATCTTGAACACTGAAGCTTTCTTT
TRBJ1-5	.	TRBV19	few	CASSGDGFGGQPQHF	TGTGCCAGTAGTGGGGATGGGTTCGGGGGTCAGCCCCAGCATTTT
TRBJ2-4	.	TRBV5-8	many	CASNLRRPAKNIQYF	TGTGCCAGCAACCTGAGGAGGCCAGCCAAAAACATTCAGTACTTC
TRBJ1-1	TRBD1	TRBV6-2/TRBV6-3	many	CASSLLQGNTAFF	TGTGCCAGCAGCCTTCTACAGGGGAATACAGCTTTCTTT
TRBJ1-2	.	TRBV5-4	many	CASSLDQYGYTF	TGTGCCAGCAGCTTGGACCAGTATGGCTACACCTTC
TRBJ2-7	.	TRBV9	few	CASSGGGLAGEQYF	TGTGCCAGCAGCGGAGGGGGTCTGGCTGGCGAGCAGTACTTC
TRBJ1-1	.	TRBV10-3	many	CAITEDVMNTEAFF	TGTGCCATCACAGAGGACGTTATGAACACTGAAGCTTTCTTT
TRBJ2-3	.	TRBV9	.	CASSGMGNSRSSTDTQYF	TGTGCCAGCAGCGGGATGGGGAACTCTAGATCGAGCACAGATACGCAGTATTTT